This TCR beta chain derives from a study of shared clonotypes between healthy human individuals. Across the study: The study used three CD4 naive, three CD4 memory, two CD8 naive and one CD8 memory plate per donor. The study's findings and limits: Non-shared clonotypes showed lower generation probabilities than clonotypes common to all four donors. At large depth, rarefaction still showed sorted-subset sequencing to be incomplete.

Trimming shortened V by 5 bases and J by 1 base, and 8 bases separated the two germline ends. CDR3 length: 13 residues. Germline V lookup: CDR1 LNHDA, CDR2 SQIVND (reference sequence). Every subset's genomic DNA went evenly onto several immunoSEQ plates. The method was immunoSEQ multiplex PCR; TCRdb's version includes in-frame clones alone and lacks a portion of them. The sample shows some 2,100,000 clones, approximately 96% of them seen only once. On this clone: Its specificity is unknown. Different DNA sequences within this sample yield the same CDR3.

The source material was naive CD4+ T cells sorted from blood. Subset given: CD45RA+ positively selected. The sequence came from a man aged 18 to 30 in good health. The gene calls are TRBV19 and TRBJ1-1, with D tentatively TRBD1 (5 bases). The CDR3, as DNA: TGTGCCAGTAGTGAGCAGGGGAACACTGAAGCTTTCTTT. Its protein product is CASSEQGNTEAFF.